This record covers a single TCR beta chain. This clonotype was observed a handful of times. Its antigen target is currently unknown. Base quality data are lacking; no much larger clone is found one base away. The data derive from a study of early T cells in non-severe SARS-CoV-2 infection (dated by TCRdb to about 2021). Broadly, across the study: Bulk RNA from unsorted whole blood was used for TCR sequencing, so alpha and beta chains could not be paired.

The research as a whole found: VDJdb matching was skewed toward anti-spike CD8 responses and likely underestimated virus-specific expansions, missing private and CD4 specificities.

The library was made by 5' RACE. The sample was run on a NextSeq 500. Unique molecular identifiers were attached to individual cDNA molecules in the TCR library protocol so that sequencing error and PCR bias could be corrected. Both TCR alpha and beta chains were sequenced, and tight co-correlation was observed between alpha and beta sequence abundances in each sample. In the source study's methods: Decombinator V4 was used to annotate the V gene, J gene and CDR3 of the TCR sequences. Expanded TCRs were defined as changing significantly between any two time points under a Poisson model with p below 0.0001. Abundances of TCRs were expressed as counts per million after normalisation to the total number of TCRs sequenced in each sample. MAIT TCRs were defined by TRAV1-2 paired with TRAJ12, TRAJ20 or TRAJ33, and iNKT TCRs by TRAV10 paired with TRAJ18. VDJdb, accessed on 1 November 2021, was searched for TCRs annotated for CMV, EBV and SARS-CoV-2, and TCRs annotated for more than one antigen were excluded. TCRdb reprocessing: public reads trimmed at Q25 with fastp, clones called with MiXCR, in-frame beta chains kept. All rows with the same CDR3 protein become a single entry with the most common DNA and genes. Clone size and V and J calls follow TCRdb, not the original study. The sample table shows about 36,000 distinct CDR3 sequences, and less than 7.5% are seen once. Of the sample, 24% is held by the ten largest clones.

Germline trimming: 3 bases from V, 11 bases from J; junction bases outside gene matches: 15. The CDR3 holds 14 amino acids from the cysteine to the phenylalanine. Just CDR3 DNA is preserved here, 42 bases in frame from base 1. CDR1 and CDR2 (DFQATT, SNEGSKA) derive from the germline V gene (reference sequence). The study was a case-control design nested within a healthcare worker cohort in London, UK, with weekly nasopharyngeal swab PCR tests and blood sampling. Healthcare workers were enrolled in the week of the UK lockdown, from 23 to 31 March 2020, and were followed every week for up to roughly 16 weeks.

The source material was whole blood, sampled at baseline. Recombination joined TRBV20-1 with TRBJ1-2; TRBD1 agrees with 7 junctional bases. The source is an adult who was a healthcare worker with PCR-confirmed SARS-CoV-2 infection or an uninfected control (not recorded which). The sequenced DNA is TGCAGTGCTAGGACAAACTCAGGGGGAAAAGGGTACACCTTC. Translated, it reads CSARTNSGGKGYTF.